Each of the 12 T cell receptor beta chains below was sequenced from the same sample in a study of blood T cell repertoires in COVID-19. Assay used: immunoSEQ multiplex PCR; TCRdb lists only in-frame clones, some missing. The sample lists roughly 110,000 clones, approximately 84% occurring once. Input material: peripheral blood. These receptors were taken from a man in his fifties or sixties with acute or convalescent COVID-19.

This chain links TRBV9 with TRBJ2-7, with a weak D call TRBD1 (6 bases). The CDR3 totals 14 residues. V was trimmed by 7 bases and J by 4 bases, leaving 18 bases between them. CDR1 is SGDLS, CDR2 YYNGEE, per germline. This CDR3 is CASALGVGAYEQYF. CDR3 DNA: TGTGCCAGCGCCCTGGGGGTGGGGGCGTACGAGCAGTACTTC.

The chain employs TRBV9 and TRBJ1-5, with TRBD1 as a possible D gene (6 bases). V shed 2 bases and J shed 3 bases, with 12 bases lying between them. Germline V CDR1 and CDR2: SGDLS, YYNGEE. The CDR3 contains 15 residues. CDR3 in DNA: TGTGCCAGCAGCGTCGGTGGACAGACCAATCAGCCCCAGCATTTT. Translation gives CASSVGGQTNQPQHF.

The chain couples TRBV2 to TRBJ2-5, with 11 positions matching TRBD1. V gave up 6 bases and J gave up 1 base; unmatched junction bases: 4. Germline CDR1 and CDR2: SNHLY and FYNNEI. The CDR3 runs to 15 residues. Here the CDR3 reads CASRRDRGIQETQYF. CDR3 nucleotides: TGTGCCAGCAGGAGGGACAGGGGGATCCAAGAGACCCAGTACTTC.

The chain has TRBV5-8 and TRBJ2-5, with D maybe TRBD1 (5 bases). CDR3 length equals 15 residues. V dropped 3 bases and J dropped 4 bases, with 16 bases sitting between them. In germline, CDR1 is SGHTS, CDR2 YDEGEE. CDR3 protein: CASSSRVGRLETQYF. The CDR3 coding sequence is TGTGCCAGCAGCTCCAGGGTAGGGCGGTTAGAGACCCAGTACTTC.

V is TRBV2 and J is TRBJ1-2; TRBD1 matches 8 bases. Germline loops: CDR1 SNHLY, CDR2 FYNNEI. The CDR3 consists of 14 residues. After removal of 6 bases from V and 1 base from J, the junction contained 4 bases not matched to a gene. In DNA form, the CDR3 reads TGTGCCAGCAGGCCCGGACAGGGTAACTATGGCTACACCTTC. Amino acids: CASRPGQGNYGYTF.

Points on this clone: A read error may account for a junction end that differs from germline. The rearrangement links TRBV19 to TRBJ2-1; TRBD2 is a possible D gene (5 bases). The CDR3 runs 13 residues. CDR1 is LNHDA and CDR2 is SQIVND in the germline V gene (reference sequence). In DNA, the CDR3 is TGTGCCAGTAGTACGGTAGCAGCGGTAAACAAGGTCTTC. Residues: CASSTVAAVNKVF. Full variable domain (missing parts from reference TRBV19 and TRBJ2-1): DGGITQSPKYLFRKEGQNVTLSCEQNLNHDAMYWYRQDPGQGLRLIYYSQIVNDFQKGDIAEGYSVSREKKESFPLTVTSAQKNPTAFYLCASSTVAAVNKVFGPGTRLTVL.

This clone has just a few counts. The chain is built from TRBV7-9 and TRBJ2-7, with D maybe TRBD2 (6 bases). Germline V gene sequence: CDR1 SEHNR, CDR2 FQNEAQ (reference sequence). Trimming removed 4 bases at V and 3 bases at J, with 10 bases between. The CDR3 loop spans 13 amino acids. CDR3 DNA: TGTGCCAGCAGCTACCAGGGAGGCTACGAGCAGTACTTC. It specifies CASSYQGGYEQYF.

This clone has only one observation. The chain combines TRBV21-1 with TRBJ1-1; the table calls TRBD1, which could not be checked here. TRBV21-1 is tagged as a pseudogene. The CDR3 is 18 amino acids. The CDR3 DNA follows: TGTGCCAGCACCGATAACCGGGACAGGGGGCGATGGGACACTGAAGCTTTCTTT. Its translation is CASTDNRDRGRWDTEAFF.

This clone was observed a handful of times. The chain combines TRBV10-1 with TRBJ2-7; D not resolved. The germline gives CDR1 WNHNN, CDR2 SYGVQD (reference sequence). This CDR3 is 13 amino acids long. V dropped 4 bases and J dropped 6 bases, with 13 bases sitting between them. As DNA, the CDR3 is TGCGCCAGCAGTGCGACCCAGGTTTGCGAGCAGTACGTC. Its protein product is CASSATQVCEQYV.

Note on this clone: At the DNA level, this CDR3 is encoded by other sequences in the same sample as well. The CDR3 spells CASSFGLASDTQYF. CDR3 coding DNA: TGCGCCAGCAGCTTCGGACTAGCATCTGATACGCAGTATTTT. The chain is built from TRBV5-1 and TRBJ2-3, with 8 nucleotides matching TRBD2. Germline lookup yields CDR1 SGHRS and CDR2 YFSETQ. Unmatched junction bases numbered 5, after V lost 2 bases and J lost 6 bases. CDR3 length: 14 amino acids.

This chain connects TRBV19 to TRBJ1-2; D remains unclear. Trimming left V 6 bases short and J 2 bases short, with 13 bases between. Germline CDR1 is LNHDA and CDR2 is SQIVND (reference sequence). This CDR3 contains 14 residues. CDR3 protein: CASRKSATNYGYTF. The CDR3 region has the DNA TGTGCCAGTAGGAAGAGTGCAACCAACTATGGCTACACCTTC.

V usage is TRBV3-1 (or the pseudogene TRBV3-2) and J usage is TRBJ2-1; D may be TRBD1 (5 bases). This CDR3 contains 17 residues. The germline V gene has CDR1 LGHDT and CDR2 YNNKEL (reference sequence). V was cut by 4 bases and J by 8 bases, with 24 bases left in between. The CDR3 DNA reads TGTGCCAGCAGCCCCTTTGGGGCAAGGGGCCCTCGCGATGAGCAGTTCTTC. It codes for CASSPFGARGPRDEQFF.